The T cell receptor beta chain described here comes from a study of spatial heterogeneity in lung cancer. General study results and limits: In tumors, expanded intratumoral alpha and beta TCR counts tracked mutation counts.

The CDR3 spans 18 residues. V was clipped by 4 bases and J by 2 bases; unmatched bases: 7. Germline V gene sequence: CDR1 SGHNT, CDR2 YYREEE (reference sequence). In this sample, this clonotype turned up many times. Its antigen is undetermined. This beta chain appears as a stray read in a library generated for alpha chains; its size is not informative. Specified time point: sample taken at primary tumor resection. Whole RNA, which was extracted from tumor, nontumor lung tissue or frozen PBMC, was sequenced without any cell sorting. Using its own MiXCR run on the 5' RACE reads, TCRdb lists one record per CDR3 protein. The sample records over 15,000 distinct CDR3 sequences, around 5% being singletons.

This chain connects TRBV5-4 to TRBJ2-6; 12 bases are shared with TRBD1. The TCR originated in a female donor with early-stage non-small cell lung cancer. Here the sequenced sample was lung tumor tissue, taken at surgery. The CDR3 sequence: CASSPWDRGLAGANVLTF. The CDR3 DNA follows: TGTGCCAGCAGCCCGTGGGACAGGGGGCTAGCTGGGGCCAACGTCCTGACTTTC.